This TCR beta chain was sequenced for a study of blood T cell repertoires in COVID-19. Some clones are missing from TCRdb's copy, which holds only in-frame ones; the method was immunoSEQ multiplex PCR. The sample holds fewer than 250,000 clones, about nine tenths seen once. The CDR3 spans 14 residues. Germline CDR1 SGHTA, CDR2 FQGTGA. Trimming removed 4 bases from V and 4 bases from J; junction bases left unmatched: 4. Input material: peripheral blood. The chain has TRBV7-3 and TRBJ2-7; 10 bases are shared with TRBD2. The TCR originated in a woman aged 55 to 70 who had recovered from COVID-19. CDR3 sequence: CASSSASGGYEQYF. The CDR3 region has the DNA TGTGCCAGCAGCTCAGCTAGCGGGGGTTACGAGCAGTACTTC.